The clone carrying this T cell receptor beta chain was observed at least ten times. Antigen specificity is unknown. A second PCR of about 7 to 12 cycles used a sample-barcoded 5' primer and a J-beta primer mix. TCRdb reanalysed the 5' RACE reads using MiXCR and keeps one entry per CDR3 protein. The sample carries approximately 820,000 distinct CDR3 sequences, 40% to 50% recorded once. V lost 3 bases and J lost 8, with 13 bases in between. CDR3 length: 13 amino acids. This specimen comes from a study of blood T cells in healthy people across ages. About the study: The template switching approach captured approximately one barcoded beta molecule for every two T cells. General study results and limits: Researchers report that TCR beta diversity correlated strongly with naive T cell percentage.

Sequences were obtained from blood. The source is a man between 60 and 75 years old in good health. V usage is TRBV12-3 or TRBV12-4 and J usage is TRBJ1-1, with D possibly TRBD1 on 5 matching bases. In DNA, the CDR3 is TGTGCCAGCAGTTTTGGGGGGGTCGTAGAAGCTTTCTTT. Residues: CASSFGGVVEAFF.